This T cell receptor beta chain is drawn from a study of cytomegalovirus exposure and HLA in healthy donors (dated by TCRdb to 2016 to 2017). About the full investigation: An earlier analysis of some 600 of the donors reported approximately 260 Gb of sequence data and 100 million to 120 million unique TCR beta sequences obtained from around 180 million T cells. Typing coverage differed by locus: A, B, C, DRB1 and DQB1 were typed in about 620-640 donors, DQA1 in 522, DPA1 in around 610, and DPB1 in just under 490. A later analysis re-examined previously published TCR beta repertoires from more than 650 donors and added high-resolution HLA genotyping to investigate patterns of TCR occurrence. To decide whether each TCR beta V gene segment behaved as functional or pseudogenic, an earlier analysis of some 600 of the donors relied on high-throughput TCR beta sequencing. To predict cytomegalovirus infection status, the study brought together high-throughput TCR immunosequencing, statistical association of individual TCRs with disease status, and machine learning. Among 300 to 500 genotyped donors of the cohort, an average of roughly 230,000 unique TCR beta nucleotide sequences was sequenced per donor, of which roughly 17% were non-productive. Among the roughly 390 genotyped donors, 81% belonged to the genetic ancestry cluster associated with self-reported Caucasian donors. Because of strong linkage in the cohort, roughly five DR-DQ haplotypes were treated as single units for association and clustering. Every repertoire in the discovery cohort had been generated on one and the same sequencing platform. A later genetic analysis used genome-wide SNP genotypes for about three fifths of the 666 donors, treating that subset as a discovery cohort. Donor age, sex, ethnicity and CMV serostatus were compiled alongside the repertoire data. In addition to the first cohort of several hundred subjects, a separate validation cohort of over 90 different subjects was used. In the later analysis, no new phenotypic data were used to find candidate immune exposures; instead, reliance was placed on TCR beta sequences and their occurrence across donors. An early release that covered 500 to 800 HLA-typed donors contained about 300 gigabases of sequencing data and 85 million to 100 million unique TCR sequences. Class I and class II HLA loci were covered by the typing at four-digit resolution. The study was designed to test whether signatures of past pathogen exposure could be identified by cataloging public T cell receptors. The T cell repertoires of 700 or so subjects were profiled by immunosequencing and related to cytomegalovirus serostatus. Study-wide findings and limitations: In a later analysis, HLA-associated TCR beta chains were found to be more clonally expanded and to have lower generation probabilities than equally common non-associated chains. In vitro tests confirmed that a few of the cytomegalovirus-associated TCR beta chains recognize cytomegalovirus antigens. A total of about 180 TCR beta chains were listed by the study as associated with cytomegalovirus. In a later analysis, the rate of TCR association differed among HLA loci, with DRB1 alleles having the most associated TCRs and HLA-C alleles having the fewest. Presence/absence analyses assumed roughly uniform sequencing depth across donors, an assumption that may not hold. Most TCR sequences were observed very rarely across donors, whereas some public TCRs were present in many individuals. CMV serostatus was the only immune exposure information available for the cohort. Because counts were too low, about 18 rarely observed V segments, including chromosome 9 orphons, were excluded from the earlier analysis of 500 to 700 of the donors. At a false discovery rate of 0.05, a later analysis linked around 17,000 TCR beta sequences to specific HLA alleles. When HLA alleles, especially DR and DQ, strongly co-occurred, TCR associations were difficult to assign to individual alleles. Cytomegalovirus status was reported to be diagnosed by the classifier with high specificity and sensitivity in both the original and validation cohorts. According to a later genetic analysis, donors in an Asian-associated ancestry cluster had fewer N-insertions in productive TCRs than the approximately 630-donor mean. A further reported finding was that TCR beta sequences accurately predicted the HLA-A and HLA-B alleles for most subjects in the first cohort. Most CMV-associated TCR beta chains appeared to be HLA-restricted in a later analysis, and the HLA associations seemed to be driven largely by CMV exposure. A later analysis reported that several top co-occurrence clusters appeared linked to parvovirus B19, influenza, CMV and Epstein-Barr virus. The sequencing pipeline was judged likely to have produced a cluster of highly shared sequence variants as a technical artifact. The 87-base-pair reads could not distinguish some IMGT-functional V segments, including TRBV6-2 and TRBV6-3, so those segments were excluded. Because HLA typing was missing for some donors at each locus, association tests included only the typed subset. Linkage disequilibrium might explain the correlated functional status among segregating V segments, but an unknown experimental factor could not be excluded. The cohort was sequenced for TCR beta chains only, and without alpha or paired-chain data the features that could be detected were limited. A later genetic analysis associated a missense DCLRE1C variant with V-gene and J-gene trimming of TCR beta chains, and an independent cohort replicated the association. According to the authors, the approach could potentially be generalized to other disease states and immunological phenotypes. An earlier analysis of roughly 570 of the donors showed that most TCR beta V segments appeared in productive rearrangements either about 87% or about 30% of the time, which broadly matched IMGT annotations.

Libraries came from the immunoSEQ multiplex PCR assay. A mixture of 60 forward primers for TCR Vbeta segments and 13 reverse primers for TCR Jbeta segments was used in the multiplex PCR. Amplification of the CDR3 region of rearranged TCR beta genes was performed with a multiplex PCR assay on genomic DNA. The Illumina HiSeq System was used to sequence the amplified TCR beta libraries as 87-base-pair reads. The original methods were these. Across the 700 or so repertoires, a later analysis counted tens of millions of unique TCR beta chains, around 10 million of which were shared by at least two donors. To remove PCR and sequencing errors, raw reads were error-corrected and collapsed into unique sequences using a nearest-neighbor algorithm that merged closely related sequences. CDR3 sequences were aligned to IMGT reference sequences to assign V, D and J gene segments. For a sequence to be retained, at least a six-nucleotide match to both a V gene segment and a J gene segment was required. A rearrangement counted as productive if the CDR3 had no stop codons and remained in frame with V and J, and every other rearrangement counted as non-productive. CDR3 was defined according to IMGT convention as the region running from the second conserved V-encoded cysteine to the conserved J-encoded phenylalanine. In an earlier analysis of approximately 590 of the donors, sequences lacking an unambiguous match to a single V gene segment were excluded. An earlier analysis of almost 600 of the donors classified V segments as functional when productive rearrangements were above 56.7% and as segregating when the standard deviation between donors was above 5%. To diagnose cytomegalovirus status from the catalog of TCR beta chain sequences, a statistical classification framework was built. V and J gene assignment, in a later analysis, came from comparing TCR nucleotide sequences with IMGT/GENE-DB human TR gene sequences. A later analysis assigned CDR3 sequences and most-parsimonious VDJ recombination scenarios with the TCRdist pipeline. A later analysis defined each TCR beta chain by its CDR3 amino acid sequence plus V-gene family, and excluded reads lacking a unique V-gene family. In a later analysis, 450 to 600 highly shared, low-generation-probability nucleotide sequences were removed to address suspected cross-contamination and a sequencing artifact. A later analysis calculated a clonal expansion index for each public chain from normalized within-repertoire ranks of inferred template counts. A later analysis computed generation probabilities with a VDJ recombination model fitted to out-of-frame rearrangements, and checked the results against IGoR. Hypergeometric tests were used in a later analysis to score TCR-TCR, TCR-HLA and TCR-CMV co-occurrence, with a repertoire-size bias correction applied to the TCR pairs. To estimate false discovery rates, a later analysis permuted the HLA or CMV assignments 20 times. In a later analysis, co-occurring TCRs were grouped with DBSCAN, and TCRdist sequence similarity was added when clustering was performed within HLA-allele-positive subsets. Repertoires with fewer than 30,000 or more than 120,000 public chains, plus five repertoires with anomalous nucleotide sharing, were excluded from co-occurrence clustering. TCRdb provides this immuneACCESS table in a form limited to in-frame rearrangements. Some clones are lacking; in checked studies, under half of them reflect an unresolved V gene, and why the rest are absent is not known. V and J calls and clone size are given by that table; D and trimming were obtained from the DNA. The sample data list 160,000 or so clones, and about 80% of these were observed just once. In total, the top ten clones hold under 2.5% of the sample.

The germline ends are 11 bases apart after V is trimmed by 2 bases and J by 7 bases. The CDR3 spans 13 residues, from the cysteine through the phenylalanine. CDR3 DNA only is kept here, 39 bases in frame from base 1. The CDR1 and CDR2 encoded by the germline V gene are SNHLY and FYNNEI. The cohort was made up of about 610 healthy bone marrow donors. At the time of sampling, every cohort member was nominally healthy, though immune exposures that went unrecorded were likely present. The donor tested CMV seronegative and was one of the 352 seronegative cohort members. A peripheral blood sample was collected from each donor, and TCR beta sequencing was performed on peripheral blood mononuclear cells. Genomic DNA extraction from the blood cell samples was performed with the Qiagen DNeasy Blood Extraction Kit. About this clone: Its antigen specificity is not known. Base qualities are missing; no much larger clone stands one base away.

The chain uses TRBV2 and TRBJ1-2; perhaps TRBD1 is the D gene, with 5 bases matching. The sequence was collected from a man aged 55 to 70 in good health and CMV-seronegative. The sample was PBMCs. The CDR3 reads CASSERQFGGYTF. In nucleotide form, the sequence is TGTGCCAGCAGTGAACGACAGTTTGGTGGCTACACCTTC.